This is a list of T cell receptor beta chains from one sample in a study of blood T cell repertoires in COVID-19. Sequencing used immunoSEQ multiplex PCR; TCRdb keeps in-frame clones, though not all of them. The top ten hold roughly 13% of the sample, which has more than 30,000 clones, roughly 91% seen once. Sequenced sample: peripheral blood. These TCRs come from a man in his 60s with active COVID-19. CDR3s include the opening cysteine and the closing phenylalanine or tryptophan.

V gene: TRBV24-1; J gene: TRBJ2-1; CDR3 protein: CATSALTTSGSHEQFF
V gene: TRBV4-3; J gene: TRBJ2-1; CDR3 protein: CASSQDIGSSYNEQFF
V gene: TRBV4-3; J gene: TRBJ2-2; CDR3 protein: CASSQEGGNTGELFF
V gene: TRBV18; J gene: TRBJ2-1; CDR3 protein: CASSRGNEQFF
V gene: TRBV5-4; J gene: TRBJ1-3; CDR3 protein: CASSLGAGLSGNTIYF
V gene: TRBV7-2; J gene: TRBJ2-1; CDR3 protein: CASSAQVQAYNEQFF
V gene: TRBV5-1; J gene: TRBJ2-3; CDR3 protein: CASSLPAGQGSTDTQYF
V gene: TRBV7-9; J gene: TRBJ2-3; CDR3 protein: CASSLYGGLSTDTQYF
V gene: TRBV7-8; J gene: TRBJ2-5; CDR3 protein: CASSFRTSGGLAQYF
V gene: TRBV30; J gene: TRBJ2-1; CDR3 protein: CAWSVGYGYNEQFF
V gene: TRBV6-2/TRBV6-3; J gene: TRBJ2-3; CDR3 protein: CASSYSKGSTDTQYF
V gene: TRBV9; J gene: TRBJ1-6; CDR3 protein: CASSVAESYSPLHF
V gene: TRBV11-2; J gene: TRBJ2-3; CDR3 protein: CASEGSTDTQYF
V gene: TRBV7-8; J gene: TRBJ2-3; CDR3 protein: CASKPRGREGTDTQYF
V gene: TRBV29-1; J gene: TRBJ1-6; CDR3 protein: CSVAGTGDSPLHF
V gene: TRBV6-4; J gene: TRBJ1-1; CDR3 protein: CASSANAGETEAFF
V gene: TRBV4-1; J gene: TRBJ2-1; CDR3 protein: CASSPRGAGDEQFF
V gene: TRBV5-4; J gene: TRBJ2-1; CDR3 protein: CASNDRGRNEQFF
V gene: TRBV28; J gene: TRBJ2-5; CDR3 protein: CASSLPGQGETQYF
V gene: TRBV6-5; J gene: TRBJ1-6; CDR3 protein: CAIRDRANSPLHF
V gene: TRBV29-1; J gene: TRBJ2-7; CDR3 protein: CSVAGTGGSYEQYF
V gene: TRBV5-8; J gene: TRBJ2-3; CDR3 protein: CASSLLAGGPTDTQYF
V gene: TRBV7-9; J gene: TRBJ2-1; CDR3 protein: CASSFGQGAMDEQFF
V gene: TRBV5-1; J gene: TRBJ2-4; CDR3 protein: CASSLAGGYENIQYF
V gene: TRBV9; J gene: TRBJ2-5; CDR3 protein: CASSVGVGGKETQYF
V gene: TRBV2; J gene: TRBJ2-7; CDR3 protein: CASSDGRDWEQYF
V gene: TRBV9; J gene: TRBJ2-1; CDR3 protein: CASSGGQPRSYNEQFF
V gene: TRBV6-5; J gene: TRBJ2-7; CDR3 protein: CASSSTWYEQYF
V gene: TRBV5-1; J gene: TRBJ2-3; CDR3 protein: CASSLFSGGADTQYF
V gene: TRBV21-1; J gene: TRBJ2-7; CDR3 protein: CASSKWRRDRLYEQYF
V gene: TRBV11-1; J gene: TRBJ2-7; CDR3 protein: CASSLDGVSGADEQYF
V gene: TRBV29-1; J gene: TRBJ2-3; CDR3 protein: CSVEDAAAGDTDTQYF
V gene: TRBV7-8; J gene: TRBJ2-1; CDR3 protein: CASSLGRGGSYNEQFF
V gene: TRBV25-1; J gene: TRBJ2-6; CDR3 protein: CASSERTESSGANVLTF
V gene: TRBV5-6; J gene: TRBJ1-2; CDR3 protein: CASSLVPGAGYGYTF
V gene: TRBV19; J gene: TRBJ1-2; CDR3 protein: CASSIPGEKWGYTF
V gene: TRBV5-4; J gene: TRBJ2-2; CDR3 protein: CASSFFGRSKTGELFF
V gene: TRBV3-1/TRBV3-2; J gene: TRBJ1-5; CDR3 protein: CASSQEGGQGADQPQHF
V gene: TRBV5-1; J gene: TRBJ1-2; CDR3 protein: CASSLNRNLYGYTF
V gene: TRBV6-5; J gene: TRBJ2-1; CDR3 protein: CASTSSFGAYNEQFF
V gene: TRBV27; J gene: TRBJ2-7; CDR3 protein: CASSFGTGGNNEQYF
V gene: TRBV7-2; J gene: TRBJ2-1; CDR3 protein: CASSLVGGPFNEQFF
V gene: TRBV5-5; J gene: TRBJ2-3; CDR3 protein: CASSLDFAGGPRDTQYF
V gene: TRBV3-1/TRBV3-2; J gene: TRBJ2-7; CDR3 protein: CASSQDREAYEQYF
V gene: TRBV2; J gene: TRBJ1-2; CDR3 protein: CASKKDREGGGYTF
V gene: TRBV15; J gene: TRBJ2-7; CDR3 protein: CATSREYTGGLYEQYF
V gene: TRBV12-3/TRBV12-4; J gene: TRBJ2-3; CDR3 protein: CASSLSRGLACF
V gene: TRBV5-1; J gene: TRBJ2-7; CDR3 protein: CASSTGASSSYEQYF
V gene: TRBV5-4; J gene: TRBJ2-5; CDR3 protein: CASRGTSGQETQYF
V gene: TRBV11-1; J gene: TRBJ2-5; CDR3 protein: CASSLNRDQETQYF
V gene: TRBV7-6; J gene: TRBJ1-1; CDR3 protein: CASSLDTLGSTEAFF
V gene: TRBV12-3/TRBV12-4; J gene: TRBJ2-7; CDR3 protein: CASSQGYEQYF
V gene: TRBV6-2/TRBV6-3; J gene: TRBJ2-5; CDR3 protein: CASSYHLRDNQETQYF
V gene: TRBV10-3; J gene: TRBJ1-6; CDR3 protein: CAISEREGQSPLHF
V gene: TRBV19; J gene: TRBJ2-1; CDR3 protein: CASSIRLNEQFF
V gene: TRBV7-6; J gene: TRBJ2-2; CDR3 protein: CASSLVRGNTGELFF
V gene: TRBV7-8; J gene: TRBJ1-5; CDR3 protein: CASSSDRRIGNQPQHF
V gene: TRBV19; J gene: TRBJ2-7; CDR3 protein: CASGRGAGDIYEQYF
V gene: TRBV12-3/TRBV12-4; J gene: TRBJ2-2; CDR3 protein: CASRGSWTGELFF
V gene: TRBV6-2/TRBV6-3; J gene: TRBJ1-5; CDR3 protein: CASSYASGGVNQPQHF